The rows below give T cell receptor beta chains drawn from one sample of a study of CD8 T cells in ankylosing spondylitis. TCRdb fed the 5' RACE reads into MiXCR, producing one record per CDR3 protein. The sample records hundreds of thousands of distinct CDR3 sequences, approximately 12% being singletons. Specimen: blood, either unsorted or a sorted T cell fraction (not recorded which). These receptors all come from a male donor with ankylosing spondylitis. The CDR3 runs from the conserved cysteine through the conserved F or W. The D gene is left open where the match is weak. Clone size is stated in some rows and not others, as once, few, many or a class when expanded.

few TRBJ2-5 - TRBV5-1 CASSLTPLEPQYF TGCGCCAGCAGCTTGACGCCATTGGAGCCCCAGTACTTC
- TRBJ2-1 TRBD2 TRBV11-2 CASSVNSGSREQFF TGTGCCAGCAGCGTGAATAGCGGGAGTCGGGAGCAGTTCTTC
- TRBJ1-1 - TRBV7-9 CASSPTQGFKGDTEAFF TGTGCCAGCAGCCCAACCCAAGGGTTTAAAGGGGACACTGAAGCTTTCTTT
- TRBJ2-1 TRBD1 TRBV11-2 CASSLDRNVQFF TGTGCCAGCAGCTTGGACAGGAACGTGCAGTTCTTC
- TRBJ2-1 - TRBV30 CAWSGDLGPYEQFF TGTGCCTGGAGTGGGGACTTGGGACCATATGAGCAGTTCTTC
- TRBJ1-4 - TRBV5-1 CASSFGQTPNEKLFF TGCGCCAGCAGCTTCGGACAGACCCCGAATGAAAAACTGTTTTTT
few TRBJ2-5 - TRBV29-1 CSVEDSGFWRETQYF TGCAGCGTTGAAGATAGCGGCTTTTGGCGAGAGACCCAGTACTTC
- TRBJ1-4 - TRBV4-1 CASRTGWANEKLFF TGCGCCAGCCGCACGGGATGGGCTAATGAAAAACTGTTTTTT
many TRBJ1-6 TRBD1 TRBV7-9 CASSLPGGNNSPLHF TGTGCCAGCAGCCTACCAGGGGGGAATAATTCACCCCTCCACTTT
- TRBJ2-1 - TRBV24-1 CATKGSSYNEQFF TGTGCCACCAAGGGTAGCTCCTACAATGAGCAGTTCTTC
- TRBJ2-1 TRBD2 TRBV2 CASSGAGRSSYNEQFF TGTGCCAGCAGCGGAGCGGGAAGGAGCTCCTACAATGAGCAGTTCTTC
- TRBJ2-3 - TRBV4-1 CASSQPAGKSRTDTQYF TGCGCCAGCAGCCAACCAGCGGGCAAATCGCGCACAGATACGCAGTATTTT
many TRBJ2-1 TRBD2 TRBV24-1 CATAGGESSYNEQFF TGTGCCACCGCTGGGGGGGAGAGCTCCTACAATGAGCAGTTCTTC
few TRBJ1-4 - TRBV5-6 CASSSVLTGEKLFF TGTGCCAGCAGCTCCGTCCTCACTGGGGAAAAACTGTTTTTT
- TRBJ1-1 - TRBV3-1 CASSHPYGVRTEAFF TGTGCCAGCAGCCACCCCTATGGGGTGCGGACTGAAGCTTTCTTT
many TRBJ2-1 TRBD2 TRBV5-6 CASSLSASGYNEQFF TGTGCCAGCAGCTTGTCCGCTAGCGGCTACAATGAGCAGTTCTTC
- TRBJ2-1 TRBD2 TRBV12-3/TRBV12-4 CASSPAGGPWGEQLF TGTGCCAGCAGTCCCGCGGGAGGGCCGTGGGGTGAGCAGCTCTTC
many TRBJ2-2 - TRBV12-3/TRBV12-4 CASSLRLANTGELFF TGTGCCAGCAGTCTCCGACTAGCGAACACCGGGGAGCTGTTTTTT
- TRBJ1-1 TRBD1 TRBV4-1 CASSRTDRAYEEAFF TGCGCCAGCAGCCGGACAGACAGGGCCTATGAGGAAGCTTTCTTT
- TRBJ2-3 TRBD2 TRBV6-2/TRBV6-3 CASSDPGLAGSTDTQYF TGTGCCAGCAGTGACCCGGGACTAGCGGGGAGCACAGATACGCAGTATTTT
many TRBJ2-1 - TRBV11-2 CATRILWTAGYNEQFF TGTGCCACCCGAATACTCTGGACAGCGGGCTACAATGAGCAGTTCTTC
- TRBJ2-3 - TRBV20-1 CSASEDRGTDTQYF TGCAGTGCTAGCGAGGATCGGGGCACAGATACGCAGTATTTT
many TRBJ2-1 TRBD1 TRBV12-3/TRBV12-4 CASSPDRSSYNEQFF TGTGCCAGCAGCCCGGACAGGAGCTCCTACAATGAGCAGTTCTTC
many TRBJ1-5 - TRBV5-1 CASSLNGEGNQPQHF TGCGCCAGCAGCTTGAACGGAGAGGGCAATCAGCCCCAGCATTTT
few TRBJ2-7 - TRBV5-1 CASSLEAVPPYEQYF TGCGCCAGCAGCTTGGAGGCTGTCCCCCCCTACGAGCAGTACTTC
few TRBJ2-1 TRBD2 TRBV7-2 CASSKLAGEYNEQFF TGTGCCAGCAGCAAATTAGCGGGAGAGTACAATGAGCAGTTCTTC
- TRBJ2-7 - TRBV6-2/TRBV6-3 CASSPTWGYEQYF TGTGCCAGCAGCCCTACCTGGGGGTACGAGCAGTACTTC
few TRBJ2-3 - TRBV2 CASRYDLTGEYF TGTGCCAGCAGATACGACTTAACGGGAGAGTATTTT
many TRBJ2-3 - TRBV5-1 CASSPAPGPTDTQYF TGCGCCAGCAGCCCCGCCCCGGGACCAACAGATACGCAGTATTTT
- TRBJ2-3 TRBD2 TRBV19 CASRSSGRVVDTQYF TGTGCCAGTAGGTCTAGCGGGAGGGTCGTGGATACGCAGTATTTT
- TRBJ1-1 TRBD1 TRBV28 CASSFRTGGFNTEAFF TGTGCCAGCAGCTTTAGGACAGGGGGTTTCAACACTGAAGCTTTCTTT
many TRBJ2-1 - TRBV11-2 CASSLALYNEQFF TGTGCCAGCAGCTTAGCTCTTTACAATGAGCAGTTCTTC
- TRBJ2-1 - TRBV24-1 CATSVDWNEQFF TGTGCCACCAGTGTGGATTGGAATGAGCAGTTCTTC
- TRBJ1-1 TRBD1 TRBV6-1 CAIHRGQGDTEAFF TGTGCCATCCACAGGGGGCAAGGGGACACTGAAGCTTTCTTT
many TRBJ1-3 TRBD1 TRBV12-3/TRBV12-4 CASSPTPGQRYSGNTIYF TGTGCCAGCAGTCCCACCCCGGGACAGAGGTACTCTGGAAACACCATATATTTT
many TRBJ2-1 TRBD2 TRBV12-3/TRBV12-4 CASTRFPSGGAYNEQFF TGTGCCAGCACTAGATTTCCTAGCGGCGGTGCCTACAATGAGCAGTTCTTC
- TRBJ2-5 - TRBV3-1 CASSQVDETQYF TGTGCCAGCAGCCAAGTAGACGAGACCCAGTACTTC
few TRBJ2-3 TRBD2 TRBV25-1 CASSEFRTSGSVYTDTQYF TGTGCCAGCAGTGAATTTAGAACTAGCGGGAGTGTCTACACAGATACGCAGTATTTT
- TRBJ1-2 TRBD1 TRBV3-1 CASRTGTGRRNYGYTF TGTGCCAGCAGAACCGGGACAGGGAGAAGAAACTATGGCTACACCTTC
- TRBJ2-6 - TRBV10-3 CAITENGGMNSGANVLTF TGTGCCATCACCGAAAATGGGGGAATGAACTCTGGGGCCAACGTCCTGACTTTC
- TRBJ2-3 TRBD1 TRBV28 CASSHGTGRTDTQYF TGTGCCAGCAGCCATGGGACAGGCCGAACAGATACGCAGTATTTT
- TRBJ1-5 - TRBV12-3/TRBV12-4 CASSLSRQFNQPQHF TGTGCCAGCAGTTTAAGTCGGCAGTTCAATCAGCCCCAGCATTTT
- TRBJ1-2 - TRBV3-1 CASSQVGDAYGYTF TGTGCCAGCAGCCAAGTGGGGGATGCCTATGGCTACACCTTC
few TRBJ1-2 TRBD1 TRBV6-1 CASSEQGAEGYTF TGTGCCAGCAGTGAGCAGGGGGCGGAGGGCTACACCTTC
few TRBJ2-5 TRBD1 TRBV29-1 CSVMAGGQETQYF TGCAGCGTTATGGCAGGGGGCCAAGAGACCCAGTACTTC
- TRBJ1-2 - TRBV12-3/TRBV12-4 CASSQTAIGGAYGYTF TGTGCCAGCAGTCAAACCGCAATAGGCGGGGCTTATGGCTACACCTTC
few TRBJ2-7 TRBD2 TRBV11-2 CASSFGSGRSEQYF TGTGCCAGCAGCTTTGGGAGCGGGAGATCCGAGCAGTACTTC
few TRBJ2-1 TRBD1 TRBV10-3 CAINLGQGDHNEQFF TGTGCCATCAACCTGGGACAGGGGGATCACAATGAGCAGTTCTTC
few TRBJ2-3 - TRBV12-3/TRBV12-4 CASRRTGTDTQYF TGTGCCAGCAGGCGGACAGGCACAGATACGCAGTATTTT
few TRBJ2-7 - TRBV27 CASSLADGYEQYF TGTGCCAGCAGTTTAGCAGACGGGTACGAGCAGTACTTC